This entry lists 25 T cell receptor beta chains sequenced from one sample in a study of shared clonotypes between healthy human individuals. Only in-frame clones appear in the TCRdb table, and some are missing; sequencing was by immunoSEQ multiplex PCR. This repertoire shows nearly 1,000,000 clones, around 80% found once; its top ten account for roughly 1.5%. The sequenced sample was memory CD4+ T cells sorted from blood. This sample's subset: CD45RA-negative fraction. These receptors were collected from a man aged 18-30 years in good health.

The chain links TRBV5-4 to TRBJ1-2; D might be TRBD1 (6 bases). The CDR3 is 15 amino acids. Per the germline V gene, CDR1 is SGHNT and CDR2 is YYREEE (reference sequence). V shed 0 bases and J shed 4 bases, with 13 bases lying between them. The CDR3: CASSLGQQGSYGYTF. The CDR3 DNA sequence: TGTGCCAGCAGCTTGGGACAGCAGGGGTCCTATGGCTACACCTTC.

V usage is TRBV7-8 and J usage is TRBJ2-3; 14 positions match TRBD2. The CDR3 totals 16 residues. V shed 6 bases and J 5 bases; nucleotides not matched to a gene: 7. Looked up from germline, CDR1 is SGHVS and CDR2 is FQNEAQ. CDR3 nucleotides: TGTGCCAGCAGTCGACTAGCGGGGGGGTATGTAGATACGCAGTATTTT. Translating it yields CASSRLAGGYVDTQYF.

This chain connects TRBV27 to TRBJ2-7; TRBD1 aligns across 10 bases. The length of the CDR3 is 16 residues. The ends lost 7 bases at V and 0 bases at J; junction bases unmatched: 9. In germline, CDR1 is MNHEY, CDR2 SMNVEV (reference sequence). This chain's CDR3 is CASTRSGTGVSYEQYF. Written as DNA, the CDR3 is TGTGCCAGCACCCGATCCGGGACAGGGGTCTCCTACGAGCAGTACTTC.

The chain couples TRBV2 to TRBJ2-1, with TRBD2 matching over 9 bases. The CDR3 is made up of 15 amino acids. Germline-derived CDR1 and CDR2 are SNHLY and FYNNEI. V trimming: 1 base; J trimming: 9 bases; junction bases outside the gene matches: 7. The CDR3 bases are TGTGCCAGCAGTGAAGGGGCTAGCGGGATTGTTGAGCAGTTCTTC. It codes for CASSEGASGIVEQFF.

The DNA for the CDR3 is TGTGCCAGCAGTGACACCGGGACAGGTCCCCGCCAAGAGACCCAGTACTTC. Translating gives CASSDTGTGPRQETQYF. The chain recombines TRBV2 with TRBJ2-5, with 8 bases that match TRBD1. The germline V gene has CDR1 SNHLY and CDR2 FYNNEI. This CDR3 has 17 residues. The V gene end was trimmed by 3 bases and the J gene end by 1 base; junction bases not matched to a gene: 10.

In DNA form, the CDR3 reads TGTGCCAGCAGTTACGCTAGGGGCAATCAGCCCCAGCATTTT. This translates into CASSYARGNQPQHF. The chain couples TRBV6-5 to TRBJ1-5; D is unclear. The CDR3 covers 14 residues. V lost 2 bases and J 2 bases, leaving 7 bases between the germline ends. CDR1 is MNHEY and CDR2 is SVGAGI in the germline V gene.

The chain recombines TRBV11-2 with TRBJ1-3, with D hard to call. The V and J ends lost 1 base and 0 bases respectively, with 7 bases between them. The CDR3 length is 15 residues. In germline, CDR1 is SGHAT, CDR2 FQNNGV. CDR3 region: CASSLALSSGNTIYF. CDR3 sequence (DNA): TGTGCCAGCAGCTTAGCCCTTTCCTCTGGAAACACCATATATTTT.

The chain's CDR3 is CASSEGGRKSETQYF. CDR3 DNA: TGTGCCAGCAGTGAGGGGGGGCGCAAGAGTGAGACCCAGTACTTC. This sequence joins TRBV25-1 and TRBJ2-5; the D gene is possibly TRBD2 (7 bases). CDR3 length: 15 amino acids. Germline assignment: CDR1 MGHDK and CDR2 SYGVNS. With 3 bases removed from V and 5 bases from J, the gap between germline ends came to 16 bases.

The J gene is TRBJ2-5, the V gene TRBV5-1, with TRBD1 matching over 10 bases. From germline, CDR1 is SGHRS and CDR2 YFSETQ. Losses at the gene ends were 4 bases for V and 7 bases for J; bases not matched to a gene: 10. The CDR3 extends over 15 amino acids. CDR3 in DNA: TGCGCCAGCAGCCCGGGACAGGGGATGTTGGGGACCCAGTACTTC. It codes for CASSPGQGMLGTQYF.

The chain recombines TRBV5-1 with TRBJ1-6; D gene unclear. Trimming shortened V by 0 bases and J by 7 bases, and 11 bases separated the two germline ends. Germline assignment: CDR1 SGHRS and CDR2 YFSETQ. This CDR3 spans 15 amino acids. The CDR3 DNA follows: TGCGCCAGCAGCTTGGAGGTCAATTCCAATTCACCCCTCCACTTT. This encodes CASSLEVNSNSPLHF.

The chain links TRBV7-9 to TRBJ1-5; no reliable D call. The CDR3 contains 12 residues. Germline loops: CDR1 SEHNR, CDR2 FQNEAQ (reference sequence). The V end lost 5 bases, the J end lost 4 bases, and 6 bases lay between the germline ends. The CDR3 reads CASSRENQPQHF. For the CDR3, the DNA is TGTGCCAGCAGCCGGGAGAATCAGCCCCAGCATTTT.

The V gene is TRBV7-9, the J gene TRBJ2-5, with unresolved D. This CDR3 region has 16 residues. V was shortened by 5 bases and J by 1 base, with 17 bases between the two germline ends. Germline V gives CDR1 SEHNR, CDR2 FQNEAQ (reference sequence). The CDR3, as DNA: TGTGCCAGCAGCGCATACCTCCGGGCAGCCCAAGAGACCCAGTACTTC. It yields the protein CASSAYLRAAQETQYF. Combining the CDR3 with reference TRBV7-9 and TRBJ2-5 gives the whole variable domain DTGVSQNPRHKITKRGQNVTFRCDPISEHNRLYWYRQTLGQGPEFLTYFQNEAQLEKSRLLSDRFSAERPKGSFSTLEIQRTEQGDSAMYLCASSAYLRAAQETQYFGPGTRLLVL.

The chain employs TRBV4-1 and TRBJ1-6, with 7 positions matching TRBD1. The CDR3 contains 16 residues. The V gene's germline CDR1 is MGHRA and CDR2 YSYEKL. J gave up 9 bases and V 1 base, and 9 bases lay outside the gene matches. As DNA, the CDR3 is TGCGCCAGCAGCCAAGTAATAAGGGCAGGGGGTTCACCCCTCCACTTT. This codes for CASSQVIRAGGSPLHF.

The chain employs TRBV10-1 and TRBJ1-1; possibly TRBD1 for D (5 bases). This CDR3 region has 16 residues. The germline V gene encodes CDR1 WNHNN and CDR2 SYGVQD (reference sequence). Trimming removed 0 bases at V and 3 bases at J, with 14 bases between. The CDR3 region has the DNA TGCGCCAGCAGTGAGTCGAGGAACAGGCGGCACACTGAAGCTTTCTTT. Encoded protein: CASSESRNRRHTEAFF.

The rearrangement joins TRBV9 to TRBJ2-7, with 7 bases lining up with TRBD2. The CDR3 sequence is 16 residues long. Trimming at V came to 0 bases and at J to 2 bases, leaving 8 bases not matched to a gene. Germline CDR1 reads SGDLS; CDR2 reads YYNGEE. The CDR3 reads CASSVAGGGYTYEQYF. As DNA, the CDR3 is TGTGCCAGCAGCGTAGCCGGCGGGGGATATACCTACGAGCAGTACTTC.

The rearrangement uses TRBV6-5 and TRBJ1-3; D is uncertain. The V gene lost 2 bases and the J gene lost 0 bases, with 11 bases spanning the gap. The germline gives CDR1 MNHEY, CDR2 SVGAGI. The CDR3 is 16 amino acids. CDR3 coding DNA: TGTGCCAGCAGTTACCTCGGTACAGCCTCTGGAAACACCATATATTTT. Translation: CASSYLGTASGNTIYF.

The V gene is TRBV5-6, the J gene TRBJ2-7, with D hard to call. Trimming took off 2 bases at V and 0 bases at J, with 15 bases between the two ends. The CDR3 spans 16 residues. CDR1 is SGHDT, CDR2 YYEEEE, per germline. The CDR3 DNA sequence: TGTGCCAGCAGCTTTTTGGGTACGAGTTCCTCCTACGAGCAGTACTTC. Its translation is CASSFLGTSSSYEQYF.

About this clone itself: The sample contains more than one DNA sequence encoding this CDR3. The rearrangement links TRBV29-1 to TRBJ2-1; D not certain. The CDR3 has 11 residues. Trimming left V 4 bases short and J 3 bases short, with 4 bases between. Looked up from germline, CDR1 is SQVTM and CDR2 is ANQGSEA. This CDR3 is CSVASYNEQFF. CDR3 DNA: TGCAGCGTTGCGAGCTACAATGAGCAGTTCTTC.

This clone was recorded a few times. This chain uses TRBV7-2 with TRBJ2-7, with 7 bases fitting TRBD2. Germline CDR1 SGHTA, CDR2 FQGNSA. With 5 bases clipped from V and 6 bases from J, the junction kept 13 bases outside the gene matches. The CDR3 contains 15 residues. Written as DNA, the CDR3 is TGTGCCAGCAGCCCCCGAGCGGGATCCTCAACCGAGCAGTACTTC. Its protein product is CASSPRAGSSTEQYF.

This clone came up a few times. The genes are TRBV29-1 and TRBJ1-1; weak D call: TRBD1 (6 bases). From germline, CDR1 is SQVTM and CDR2 ANQGSEA. This CDR3 is 12 amino acids long. V was shortened by 8 bases and J by 1 base, with 11 bases between the two germline ends. The CDR3 sequence: CSTLTGNTEAFF. CDR3 nucleotide sequence: TGCAGCACTCTGACAGGGAACACTGAAGCTTTCTTT.

The CDR3 DNA reads TGCGCCAGCAGTGCCGGGACAGGGACTTCACCCCTCCACTTT. Residues: CASSAGTGTSPLHF. The rearrangement uses TRBV10-1 and TRBJ1-6, with TRBD1 identical over 9 bases. The CDR3 consists of 14 residues. The junction had 4 bases not matched to a gene; V was cut back by 4 bases and J by 9 bases. Per germline, CDR1 WNHNN and CDR2 SYGVQD (reference sequence).

The rearrangement joins TRBV29-1 to TRBJ2-5, with D possibly matching TRBD2 (5 bases). V was trimmed by 4 bases and J by 0 bases, leaving 15 bases between them. Germline V gene sequence: CDR1 SQVTM, CDR2 ANQGSEA. The CDR3 is 15 residues long. CDR3 sequence (DNA): TGCAGCGTTGTTTTCCAGCGGACGTACCAAGAGACCCAGTACTTC. Translation: CSVVFQRTYQETQYF.

The chain is built from TRBV5-1 and TRBJ2-5; D is uncertain. Germline V gene sequence: CDR1 SGHRS, CDR2 YFSETQ. Trimming cost V 0 bases and J 0 bases, with 3 bases left between them. The CDR3 loop spans 13 amino acids. In nucleotides, the CDR3 is TGCGCCAGCAGCTTGGTTAACCAAGAGACCCAGTACTTC. The encoded protein is CASSLVNQETQYF.

This clone was observed a few times. This sequence is one base from a far larger clone and is likely a read error. This chain links TRBV5-4 with TRBJ1-5; 10 bases fit TRBD1. The V and J ends lost 4 bases and 5 bases, in that order; junction bases with no gene match: 3. Germline V CDR1 and CDR2: SGHNT, YYREEE (reference sequence). This CDR3 is built from 14 residues. The CDR3 region is CASSLGTGDQPQHF. The CDR3 bases are TGTGCCAGCAGCCTCGGGACAGGGGATCAGCCCCAGCATTTT.

This rearrangement joins TRBV18 to TRBJ1-2; D is uncertain. The V end lost 1 base, the J end lost 4 bases, and 16 bases lay between the germline ends. In germline, CDR1 is KGHSH, CDR2 LQKENI. This CDR3 spans 16 amino acids. The CDR3 DNA sequence: TGTGCCAGCTCACCACAGGTGCCCCGGGTGGGCTATGGCTACACCTTC. Its translation: CASSPQVPRVGYGYTF.